The rows below give T cell receptor beta chains drawn from one sample of a study of shared clonotypes between healthy human individuals. TCRdb's copy holds only in-frame clones and misses some; the assay was immunoSEQ multiplex PCR. Of about 600,000 clones listed, just under 97% are singletons. Material for sequencing was naive CD8+ T cells sorted from blood. The receptors shown here come from a woman aged 30 to 39 in good health. Both conserved end residues are part of each CDR3. A D gene is named only where the DNA matches it firmly.

j_call,d_call,v_call,cdr3_nt,cdr3_aa
TRBJ1-1,-,TRBV29-1,TGCAGCGTTGAAGAACCGGGAATGAACACTGAAGCTTTCTTT,CSVEEPGMNTEAFF
TRBJ2-1,TRBD2,TRBV18,TGTGCCAGCTCACAAAATGATCTAGCGGGAGGGACGGATGAGCAGTTCTTC,CASSQNDLAGGTDEQFF
TRBJ2-5,-,TRBV5-6,TGTGCCAGCAGCTTGGAATTAGGGGAGCAAGAGACCCAGTACTTC,CASSLELGEQETQYF
TRBJ2-2,TRBD2,TRBV4-2,TGTGCCAGCAGCCAAGAGGCTGGAACTAGCGGGTCCACCGGGGAGCTGTTTTTT,CASSQEAGTSGSTGELFF
TRBJ2-2,-,TRBV5-1,TGCGCCAGCAGCTTTACCACCGACAAGCGTTTCGGGGAGCTGTTTTTT,CASSFTTDKRFGELFF
TRBJ1-3,-,TRBV29-1,TGCAGCGTTGTGGCCCCTCAGGGGCACTCTGGAAACACCATATATTTT,CSVVAPQGHSGNTIYF
TRBJ1-5,-,TRBV28,TGTGCCAGCAGTCAGGGTATAGTATCCCAGCCCCAGCATTTT,CASSQGIVSQPQHF
TRBJ2-7,-,TRBV6-5,TGTGACAGTCGCAGCGCGCAGTACTTC,CDSRSAQYF
TRBJ1-2,-,TRBV7-9,TGTGCCAGCAGCCAGTTGATGGGGGTGTTGGCTAACTATGGCTACACCTTC,CASSQLMGVLANYGYTF
TRBJ2-5,-,TRBV6-5,TGTGCCAGCAGCCCCTTGACGGGGTACCAAGAGACCCAGTACTTC,CASSPLTGYQETQYF
TRBJ2-7,TRBD1,TRBV7-9,TGTGCCAGCAGCTTAGGCAGGGGGAATGAGTACGAGCAGTACTTC,CASSLGRGNEYEQYF
TRBJ2-7,TRBD2,TRBV5-1,TGCGCCAGCAGCCATGGGACTAGCGGATCCTACGAGCAGTACTTC,CASSHGTSGSYEQYF
TRBJ2-1,-,TRBV19,TGTGCCAGTAGTCCCTTAGCGGTTGGGTCTGGCAATGAGCAGTTCTTC,CASSPLAVGSGNEQFF
TRBJ2-3,-,TRBV2,TGTGCCAGCAGTATCCTTAGCACAGATACGCAGTATTTT,CASSILSTDTQYF
TRBJ2-5,TRBD1,TRBV4-1,TGCGCCAGCAGCGCGCGACAGGGATCATTAGAGACCCAGTACTTC,CASSARQGSLETQYF
TRBJ1-5,-,TRBV19,TGTGCCAGTAGTATAGTGGGTCAGCCCCAGCATTTT,CASSIVGQPQHF
TRBJ2-4,-,TRBV30,TGTGCCTGGACCGGGAGTGCGGGAAACATTCAGTACTTC,CAWTGSAGNIQYF